One and the same sample provided the 32 T cell receptor beta chains below, sequenced in a study of T-cell memory formation after mild COVID-19. TCRdb independently ran MiXCR on the 5' RACE reads; one entry per CDR3 protein. The sample contains around 260,000 distinct CDR3 sequences, 16% of which appear only once. The specimen sequenced was PBMCs or a T cell subset sorted from them (not recorded which). These receptors all stem from a man younger than 30 who had mild COVID-19 (a few samples of this study predate the infection). Cell type and time point are not known.

J is TRBJ1-1 and V is TRBV7-9; 8 positions agree with TRBD1. V was clipped by 5 bases and J by 8 bases; unmatched bases: 10. The CDR3 totals 14 residues. From germline, CDR1 is SEHNR and CDR2 FQNEAQ (reference sequence). The CDR3 DNA reads TGTGCCAGCAGCCCGGGACAGGCTCGGGAGGAAGCTTTCTTT. Amino acid sequence: CASSPGQAREEAFF.

The rearrangement uses TRBV29-1 and TRBJ2-3; no clear D. Germline V lookup: CDR1 SQVTM, CDR2 ANQGSEA. With 2 bases removed from V and 3 bases from J, the gap between germline ends came to 12 bases. This CDR3 has 14 residues. This chain's CDR3 is CSVEWGYGTDTQYF. The CDR3 coding sequence is TGCAGCGTTGAATGGGGTTACGGGACAGATACGCAGTATTTT.

This clonotype was seen more than once but under ten times. This CDR3 reads CAWSVRENQPQHF. The CDR3, as DNA: TGTGCCTGGAGTGTAAGGGAGAATCAGCCCCAGCATTTT. V usage is TRBV30 and J usage is TRBJ1-5; no reliable D call. Trimming took off 0 bases at V and 4 bases at J, with 7 bases between the two ends. The germline gives CDR1 GTSNPN, CDR2 SVGIG (reference sequence). The CDR3 length is 13 residues.

This chain uses TRBV6-1 with TRBJ2-1, with 10 bases that match TRBD2. The CDR3 is made up of 14 amino acids. Germline V CDR1 and CDR2: MNHNS, SASEGT. The junction had 6 bases not matched to a gene; V was cut back by 7 bases and J by 6 bases. CDR3 loop: CASIRASGGNEQFF. Written as DNA, the CDR3 is TGTGCCAGCATCCGGGCTAGCGGGGGCAATGAGCAGTTCTTC.

J is TRBJ1-1 and V is TRBV5-1; TRBD1 matches 9 bases. With V trimmed by 4 bases and J by 4 bases, 5 bases remained unmatched. This CDR3 spans 14 amino acids. Looked up from germline, CDR1 is SGHRS and CDR2 is YFSETQ. This chain's CDR3 is CASSRTGAGTEAFF. The CDR3 coding sequence is TGCGCCAGCAGCCGGACAGGGGCGGGCACTGAAGCTTTCTTT.

Ten or more counts support this clonotype. The chain uses TRBV28 and TRBJ2-7; no definite D call. The CDR3 extends over 13 amino acids. Germline-derived CDR1 and CDR2 are MDHEN and SYDVKM. V lost 3 bases to trimming and J lost 7 bases, with 13 bases between them. For the CDR3, the DNA is TGTGCCAGCAGTTTGTCTCCAAGTAGAGAGCAGTACTTC. Protein sequence: CASSLSPSREQYF.

This clonotype was seen more than once but under ten times. The rearrangement joins TRBV20-1 to TRBJ2-1, with 9 nucleotides matching TRBD2. Germline V gives CDR1 DFQATT, CDR2 SNEGSKA (reference sequence). This CDR3 region has 14 residues. The J segment lost 4 bases and the V segment lost 3 bases, leaving 4 bases of the junction unmatched. The DNA of the CDR3 is TGCAGTGCTAGTTTCCTAGCGGGGTACAATGAGCAGTTCTTC. As protein: CSASFLAGYNEQFF.

The chain recombines TRBV4-1 with TRBJ2-3; unclear D gene. The CDR3 contains 14 residues. Germline V gene data show CDR1 as MGHRA and CDR2 as YSYEKL. V was cut by 1 base and J by 1 base, with 6 bases left in between. The CDR3 DNA reads TGCGCCAGCAGCCAAGGTATCCGCACAGATACGCAGTATTTT. It is translated as CASSQGIRTDTQYF.

This clonotype was seen a few times. The genes are TRBV7-2 and TRBJ2-1; 10 bases match TRBD1. The CDR3 runs to 16 residues. Germline values: CDR1 SGHTA, CDR2 FQGNSA. V was clipped by 4 bases and J by 7 bases; unmatched bases: 10. CDR3 bases: TGTGCCAGCAGCTGGGGGCCCGGGACAGGGGTGAATGAGCAGTTCTTC. Translation: CASSWGPGTGVNEQFF.

The sample holds a few counts of this clonotype. The V call is TRBV3-1, the J call TRBJ2-1, with TRBD2 identical over 9 bases. The CDR3 totals 16 residues. J was trimmed by 6 bases and V by 2 bases; bases with no gene match: 8. Germline CDR1 reads LGHDT; CDR2 reads YNNKEL (reference sequence). CDR3 sequence (DNA): TGTGCCAGCAGCCAAAATGGGGCTAGCGGGGTCAATGAGCAGTTCTTC. Protein sequence: CASSQNGASGVNEQFF.

This clonotype was picked up a small number of times. This chain links TRBV5-1 with TRBJ2-5; D possibly corresponds to TRBD1 (5 bases). The CDR3 is 13 amino acids. Trimming shortened V by 0 bases and J by 5 bases, and 8 bases separated the two germline ends. Germline V gene lookup returns CDR1 SGHRS and CDR2 YFSETQ. The CDR3 sequence is CASSLEGRETQYF. For the CDR3, the DNA is TGCGCCAGCAGCTTGGAGGGGCGGGAGACCCAGTACTTC. Drawing the rest from reference TRBV5-1 and TRBJ2-5, the complete variable domain is KAGVTQTPRYLIKTRGQQVTLSCSPISGHRSVSWYQQTPGQGLQFLFEYFSETQRNKGNFPGRFSGRQFSNSRSEMNVSTLELGDSALYLCASSLEGRETQYFGPGTRLLVL.

The gene calls are TRBV5-6 and TRBJ1-1; D is unclear. The CDR3 sequence is 15 residues long. The V end was cut by 0 bases, the J end by 0 bases, with 9 bases between. Germline V lookup: CDR1 SGHDT, CDR2 YYEEEE. CDR3 residues: CASSLAKNLNTEAFF. The CDR3 DNA sequence: TGTGCCAGCAGCTTGGCCAAGAATCTGAACACTGAAGCTTTCTTT.

This clonotype was counted a few times. This chain uses TRBV5-1 with TRBJ2-3; D is tentatively TRBD1 or TRBD2 (5 bases each). V shed 10 bases and J shed 4 bases, with 22 bases lying between them. Germline values: CDR1 SGHRS, CDR2 YFSETQ. The length of the CDR3 is 15 residues. As DNA, the CDR3 is TGCGCCTGCTCCCGGGACGCAGCCGTGGCAGATACGCAGTATTTT. Protein sequence: CACSRDAAVADTQYF.

This chain connects TRBV5-5 to TRBJ1-1; 9 nucleotides match TRBD1. CDR1 is SGHKS and CDR2 is YYEKEE in the germline V gene (reference sequence). J lost 7 bases, V lost 4 bases, and 2 bases had no gene match. This CDR3 contains 12 residues. The CDR3 DNA is TGTGCCAGCAGCCGGGACAGGGTTGAAGCTTTCTTT. Its protein is CASSRDRVEAFF.

In its sample, this clonotype was seen many times. This sequence joins TRBV20-1 and TRBJ2-2; 8 nucleotides match TRBD2. Trimming cost V 1 base and J 2 bases; bases outside gene matches: 3. In germline, CDR1 is DFQATT, CDR2 SNEGSKA (reference sequence). This CDR3 has 15 amino acids. This CDR3 reads CSARALAGNTGELFF. The CDR3 DNA reads as TGCAGTGCTAGAGCGTTAGCGGGAAACACCGGGGAGCTGTTTTTT.

This clonotype was observed a few times. The chain joins TRBV7-9 to TRBJ2-1, with TRBD1 matching 9 bases. Germline V lookup: CDR1 SEHNR, CDR2 FQNEAQ (reference sequence). The CDR3 length is 15 residues. V shed 6 bases and J 5 bases; nucleotides not matched to a gene: 8. The CDR3 sequence is CASREPGTGNNEQFF. CDR3 coding DNA: TGTGCCAGCAGAGAACCCGGGACAGGGAACAATGAGCAGTTCTTC.

A few counts support this clonotype. The chain links TRBV27 to TRBJ1-1, with 7 bases identical to TRBD1. The CDR3 length is 15 residues. Losses at the gene ends were 5 bases for V and 3 bases for J; bases not matched to a gene: 9. The germline gives CDR1 MNHEY, CDR2 SMNVEV (reference sequence). The CDR3 loop is CASSPVNRGDTEAFF. CDR3 sequence (DNA): TGTGCCAGCAGTCCGGTGAACAGGGGCGACACTGAAGCTTTCTTT.

This clonotype has a count of ten or more. The chain recombines TRBV2 with TRBJ1-1; the D is unclear. Germline assignment: CDR1 SNHLY and CDR2 FYNNEI. This CDR3 is built from 13 residues. Trimming shortened V by 1 base and J by 0 bases, and 3 bases separated the two germline ends. CDR3 sequence (DNA): TGTGCCAGCAGTGAAGGCGTGAACACTGAAGCTTTCTTT. Its protein is CASSEGVNTEAFF.

The chain combines TRBV6-5 with TRBJ1-5, with 7 nucleotides matching TRBD1. This CDR3 has 15 residues. Germline V gene lookup returns CDR1 MNHEY and CDR2 SVGAGI. J was trimmed by 6 bases and V by 0 bases; bases with no gene match: 5. CDR3 loop: CASSYSKGGGQPQHF. DNA for the CDR3: TGTGCCAGCAGTTACTCGAAAGGGGGCGGTCAGCCCCAGCATTTT.

The chain joins TRBV4-1 to TRBJ1-1; TRBD1 matches at 8 bases. Germline assignment: CDR1 MGHRA and CDR2 YSYEKL. The CDR3 has 15 residues. V was pared by 3 bases and J by 1 base, with 4 bases of the junction left unmatched. DNA for the CDR3: TGCGCCAGCAGCCAGGATGACAGGGGGAACACTGAAGCTTTCTTT. Protein product: CASSQDDRGNTEAFF.

V and J are TRBV7-9 and TRBJ2-7; no firm D call. V shed 5 bases and J shed 2 bases, with 10 bases lying between them. This CDR3 spans 13 amino acids. Germline V CDR1 and CDR2: SEHNR, FQNEAQ (reference sequence). In DNA form, the CDR3 reads TGTGCCAGCAGCGACCACAGTGCCTACGAGCAGTACTTC. Translating gives CASSDHSAYEQYF.

This clonotype was counted a few times. The rearrangement links TRBV29-1 to TRBJ2-3, with D perhaps being TRBD1 or TRBD2 (6 bases each). CDR1 is SQVTM and CDR2 is ANQGSEA in the germline V gene. There are 13 residues in the CDR3. Trimming took off 4 bases at V and 2 bases at J, with 10 bases between the two ends. CDR3 sequence (DNA): TGCAGCGTTGGGGGGGCAGACACAGATACGCAGTATTTT. Translation: CSVGGADTDTQYF.

There are a few counts of this clonotype. V usage is TRBV4-1 and J usage is TRBJ2-7; D not certain. Trimming pared 1 base from V and 0 bases from J, leaving 13 bases between. The CDR3 is 16 amino acids. Germline loops: CDR1 MGHRA, CDR2 YSYEKL. CDR3 residues: CASSQADHRSSYEQYF. The CDR3 coding sequence is TGCGCCAGCAGCCAAGCAGACCATAGGAGCTCCTACGAGCAGTACTTC.

This clonotype was counted only a few times. CDR3 nucleotide sequence: TGTGCCAGCTCGACTTGGGAAAGGACAGATACGCAGTATTTT. It codes for CASSTWERTDTQYF. The chain recombines TRBV11-3 with TRBJ2-3; D not resolved. This CDR3 is 14 amino acids long. Germline V gives CDR1 SGHNT, CDR2 YENEEA. Trimming shortened V by 8 bases and J by 3 bases, and 15 bases separated the two germline ends.

The genes are TRBV20-1 and TRBJ2-7; D call uncertain. CDR1 DFQATT and CDR2 SNEGSKA come from the germline V gene (reference sequence). V lost 7 bases, J lost 2 bases, and 6 bases lay in between. The CDR3 contains 10 residues. The CDR3 reads CSGETYEQYF. The CDR3 bases are TGCAGTGGGGAAACCTACGAGCAGTACTTC.

This clonotype was recorded a few times. The chain links TRBV6-5 to TRBJ1-2; D gene ambiguous. The germline V gene has CDR1 MNHEY and CDR2 SVGAGI. The CDR3 length is 15 residues. Between the trimmed V and J ends, which lost 0 bases and 0 bases, there was a span of 8 bases. CDR3 in amino acids: CASSYSIDPNYGYTF. CDR3 sequence (DNA): TGTGCCAGCAGTTACTCGATAGATCCTAACTATGGCTACACCTTC.

This clonotype has more than one count but fewer than ten. V is TRBV4-2 and J is TRBJ2-5; 9 positions match TRBD1. Germline V gene lookup returns CDR1 LGHNA and CDR2 YNFKEQ. The CDR3 length is 15 residues. With 4 bases clipped from V and 6 bases from J, the junction kept 9 bases outside the gene matches. CDR3 loop: CASSREQGAEKTQYF. In nucleotides, the CDR3 is TGTGCCAGCAGCCGGGAACAGGGGGCGGAAAAGACCCAGTACTTC.

The chain is built from TRBV20-1 and TRBJ2-7, with 7 bases lining up with TRBD1. With 3 bases clipped from V and 6 bases from J, the junction kept 23 bases outside the gene matches. CDR1 and CDR2 (germline): DFQATT, SNEGSKA (reference sequence). CDR3 length equals 18 residues. CDR3 loop: CSASPGTVFPFTLCEQYF. In DNA, the CDR3 is TGCAGTGCTAGCCCCGGGACAGTATTTCCCTTTACCCTTTGCGAGCAGTACTTC.

This clonotype was counted between two and nine times. The rearrangement joins TRBV11-2 to TRBJ1-1; D gene unclear. The CDR3 runs to 17 residues. With 0 bases removed from V and 1 base from J, the gap between germline ends came to 15 bases. Germline CDR1 reads SGHAT; CDR2 reads FQNNGV. The CDR3 DNA reads as TGTGCCAGCAGCTTAGACGCCCTAGGGTACGAGAACACTGAAGCTTTCTTT. Protein product: CASSLDALGYENTEAFF.

As DNA, the CDR3 is TGTGCTAGTGGTTTGGTACTAGCGGGGGGAGATACGCAGTATTTT. Translating it yields CASGLVLAGGDTQYF. The chain recombines TRBV12-5 with TRBJ2-3; 12 bases map to TRBD2. V was clipped by 0 bases and J by 5 bases; unmatched bases: 0. Germline lookup yields CDR1 LGHNT and CDR2 FRNRAP. The length of the CDR3 is 15 residues.

CDR3 sequence reads: CASSYVAGTGYGYTF. Written as DNA, the CDR3 is TGTGCCAGCAGTTACGTTGCCGGGACAGGGTACGGCTACACCTTC. This chain joins TRBV6-5 and TRBJ1-2; 9 bases align to TRBD1. The J segment lost 8 bases and the V segment lost 2 bases, leaving 9 bases of the junction unmatched. Germline CDR1 reads MNHEY; CDR2 reads SVGAGI. This CDR3 has 15 residues.

The V gene is TRBV7-2, the J gene TRBJ2-2; 8 nucleotides align to TRBD2. The germline CDR1 and CDR2 sequences are SGHTA and FQGNSA. This CDR3 region has 17 residues. The trim removed 1 base at V and 3 bases at J, leaving 7 bases unmatched. The DNA of the CDR3 is TGTGCCAGCAGCTTAGATTTCCGGACTAGCTACACCGGGGAGCTGTTTTTT. It is translated as CASSLDFRTSYTGELFF.